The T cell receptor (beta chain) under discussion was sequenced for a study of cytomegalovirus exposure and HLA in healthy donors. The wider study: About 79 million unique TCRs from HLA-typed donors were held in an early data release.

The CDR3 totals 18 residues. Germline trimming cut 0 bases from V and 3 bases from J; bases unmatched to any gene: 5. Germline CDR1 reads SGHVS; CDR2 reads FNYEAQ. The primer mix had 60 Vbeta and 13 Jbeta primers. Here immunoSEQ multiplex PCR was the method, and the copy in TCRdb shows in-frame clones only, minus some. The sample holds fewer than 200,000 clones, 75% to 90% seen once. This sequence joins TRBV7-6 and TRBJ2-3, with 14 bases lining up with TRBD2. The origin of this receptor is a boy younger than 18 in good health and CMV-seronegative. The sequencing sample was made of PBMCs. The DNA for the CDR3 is TGTGCCAGCAGCTTAGCCTGGACTAGCGGGGGGCTAACAGATACGCAGTATTTT. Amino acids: CASSLAWTSGGLTDTQYF.